Presented here are 30 T cell receptor beta chains from one specimen sequenced in a study of blood T cell repertoires in COVID-19. Using immunoSEQ multiplex PCR, the repertoire was profiled, and TCRdb retains in-frame clones only, with some absent. This sample carries tens of thousands of clones, about 76% of them seen once, and the ten largest clones take around 20%. Sequenced input: peripheral blood. Receptors originate from a human donor with active or convalescent COVID-19. The donor label of this sample is uncertain.

This chain uses TRBV5-6 with TRBJ2-1; 8 bases are a match to TRBD1. The CDR3 contains 13 residues. Per germline, CDR1 SGHDT and CDR2 YYEEEE. J was trimmed by 14 bases and V by 6 bases; bases with no gene match: 13. The CDR3 bases are TGTGCCAGCAACCCCCGGACAGGGAGGTTTGAGTTCTTC. The encoded protein is CASNPRTGRFEFF.

CDR3: CASRTGLNTEAFF. The CDR3 DNA follows: TGTGCCAGCAGGACAGGGCTCAACACTGAAGCTTTCTTT. The chain combines TRBV2 with TRBJ1-1; 7 positions agree with TRBD1. Germline CDR1 is SNHLY and CDR2 is FYNNEI. The V gene end was trimmed by 6 bases and the J gene end by 2 bases; junction bases not matched to a gene: 3. CDR3 length: 13 amino acids.

The chain uses TRBV3-1 (or the pseudogene TRBV3-2) and TRBJ1-1, with D perhaps TRBD1 (6 bases). The germline CDR1 and CDR2 sequences are LGHDT and YNNKEL (reference sequence). The CDR3 totals 15 residues. V lost 1 base to trimming and J lost 1 base, with 10 bases between them. Written as DNA, the CDR3 is TGTGCCAGCAGCCAAGGACCGGGACAGAACACTGAAGCTTTCTTT. Translating it yields CASSQGPGQNTEAFF.

J is TRBJ2-2 and V is TRBV7-3; 7 bases agree with TRBD2. The V gene end was trimmed by 6 bases and the J gene end by 4 bases; junction bases not matched to a gene: 11. This CDR3 is 16 amino acids long. Germline loops: CDR1 SGHTA, CDR2 FQGTGA. This chain's CDR3 is CASRERGGSVTGELFF. The CDR3 DNA reads TGTGCCAGCAGGGAAAGGGGCGGGAGTGTCACCGGGGAGCTGTTTTTT.

The chain joins TRBV9 to TRBJ2-1, with TRBD1 as a possible D gene (6 bases). Germline CDR1 and CDR2: SGDLS and YYNGEE. The ends were cut back, 0 bases at V and 6 bases at J, with 7 bases in the middle. The CDR3 is 13 residues long. The CDR3 nucleotides are TGTGCCAGCAGCGTAGAACAGGGCAATGAGCAGTTCTTC. Translation: CASSVEQGNEQFF.

The rearrangement links TRBV6-1 to TRBJ2-7, with 7 bases fitting TRBD1. There are 15 residues in the CDR3. Germline CDR1 and CDR2: MNHNS and SASEGT. With V trimmed by 0 bases and J by 4 bases, 6 bases remained unmatched. The CDR3 here is CASSEAAGGWYEQYF. The CDR3, as DNA: TGTGCCAGCAGTGAAGCGGCAGGGGGTTGGTACGAGCAGTACTTC.

A few counts support this clone. The CDR3 coding sequence is TGTGCCAGCAGGGAGGGGAACACTGAAGCTTTCTTT. Protein product: CASREGNTEAFF. The J gene is TRBJ1-1, the V gene TRBV28; D not certain. Germline CDR1 reads MDHEN; CDR2 reads SYDVKM. This CDR3 contains 12 residues. V shed 6 bases and J shed 1 base, with 6 bases lying between them.

The J gene is TRBJ1-3, the V gene TRBV25-1, with 7 positions matching TRBD1. Germline V CDR1 and CDR2: MGHDK, SYGVNS. This CDR3 has 14 amino acids. The J segment lost 4 bases and the V segment lost 10 bases, leaving 10 bases of the junction unmatched. DNA of the CDR3: TGTGCCACCGGCGACAGGGCATACGGAAACACCATATATTTT. Protein product: CATGDRAYGNTIYF.

Here the CDR3 DNA reads TGTGCCAGCAGCTTGGACAGCTACACTGAAGCTTTCTTT. Amino acids: CASSLDSYTEAFF. This chain links TRBV7-3 with TRBJ1-1; D might be TRBD1 (6 bases). The CDR3 runs to 13 residues. Trimming removed 3 bases from V and 3 bases from J, with 8 bases in between. Germline-derived CDR1 and CDR2 are SGHTA and FQGTGA.

V and J are TRBV2 and TRBJ1-6, with D maybe TRBD1 (5 bases). The germline V and J ends were trimmed by 8 bases and 14 bases, with 19 bases remaining between them. This CDR3 comprises 13 residues. The germline V gene encodes CDR1 SNHLY and CDR2 FYNNEI. CDR3 sequence reads: CASVTGGVGTLHF. In DNA form, the CDR3 reads TGTGCCAGCGTCACCGGGGGGGTTGGGACCCTCCACTTT.

This chain connects TRBV10-3 to TRBJ2-7; the D gene is possibly TRBD2 (7 bases). V gave up 4 bases and J gave up 5 bases, with 12 bases separating them. This CDR3 is 13 amino acids long. Germline assignment: CDR1 ENHRY and CDR2 SYGVKD. CDR3 sequence: CAISGQGRDEQYF. CDR3 bases: TGTGCCATCAGTGGTCAGGGGAGGGACGAGCAGTACTTC.

V and J are TRBV2 and TRBJ1-5; 10 bases agree with TRBD1. The trim removed 6 bases at V and 4 bases at J, leaving 9 bases unmatched. In germline, CDR1 is SNHLY, CDR2 FYNNEI. This CDR3 is 16 amino acids long. CDR3 sequence reads: CASSEDRGFLNQPQHF. CDR3 in DNA: TGTGCCAGCAGCGAGGACAGGGGGTTTCTGAATCAGCCCCAGCATTTT.

This chain links TRBV9 with TRBJ2-7; TRBD1 aligns across 8 bases. This CDR3 region has 14 residues. Trimming removed 4 bases from V and 6 bases from J; junction bases left unmatched: 9. CDR1 is SGDLS and CDR2 is YYNGEE in the germline V gene. The CDR3 DNA reads as TGTGCCAGCAGCACAGGGGGAGAACCTTTCGAGCAGTACTTC. It specifies CASSTGGEPFEQYF.

This chain connects TRBV29-1 to TRBJ2-2; weak D call: TRBD1 (5 bases). Germline V CDR1 and CDR2: SQVTM, ANQGSEA. V was pared by 4 bases and J by 7 bases, with 7 bases between. There are 11 residues in the CDR3. Here the CDR3 reads CSVARVGELFF. The DNA of the CDR3 is TGCAGCGTTGCCAGGGTCGGGGAGCTGTTTTTT.

This chain connects TRBV5-1 to TRBJ2-3; no definite D call. Germline loops: CDR1 SGHRS, CDR2 YFSETQ. Between the trimmed V and J ends, which lost 0 bases and 5 bases, there was a span of 7 bases. The CDR3 has 13 residues. The CDR3 bases are TGCGCCAGCAGCTTGGCGGTGCAAGATACGCAGTATTTT. Translating gives CASSLAVQDTQYF.

The chain uses TRBV10-1 and TRBJ2-1; 9 positions match TRBD1. Germline trimming cut 3 bases from V and 3 bases from J; bases unmatched to any gene: 3. The germline CDR1 and CDR2 sequences are WNHNN and SYGVQD (reference sequence). The CDR3 length is 15 residues. CDR3 sequence: CASSEDRGVYNEQFF. The CDR3 nucleotides read TGCGCCAGCAGTGAAGACAGGGGGGTCTACAATGAGCAGTTCTTC.

In this sample, this clone turned up once. The V gene is TRBV7-2, the J gene TRBJ2-1; 7 bases line up with TRBD2. Germline trimming cut 1 base from V and 8 bases from J; bases unmatched to any gene: 5. CDR1 and CDR2 from the germline V gene are SGHTA and FQGNSA. This CDR3 region has 14 residues. The CDR3 DNA follows: TGTGCCAGCAGCTTAGGGGGGGGATTCGATGAGCAGTTCTTC. Translating it yields CASSLGGGFDEQFF.

This clone has only one observation. The chain joins TRBV10-2 to TRBJ2-7; D is unresolved. Germline-derived CDR1 and CDR2 are WSHSY and SAAADI. V was cut by 7 bases and J by 6 bases, with 22 bases left in between. The CDR3 covers 15 residues. The CDR3 here is CASTTPSISTGEQYF. CDR3 coding DNA: TGCGCCAGCACCACTCCGTCCATCTCCACTGGCGAGCAGTACTTC.

CDR3 coding DNA: TGCGCCAGCAGCTTGGCCCAGGGCATTAATGAGCAGTTCTTC. Encoded protein: CASSLAQGINEQFF. V is TRBV5-1 and J is TRBJ2-1, with D possibly matching TRBD1 (5 bases). V was cut by 0 bases and J by 7 bases, with 11 bases left in between. Germline V lookup: CDR1 SGHRS, CDR2 YFSETQ. The CDR3 sequence is 14 residues long.

This rearrangement joins TRBV5-1 to TRBJ2-7; D might be TRBD2 (6 bases). V gave up 4 bases and J gave up 2 bases, with 13 bases separating them. Germline V gene data show CDR1 as SGHRS and CDR2 as YFSETQ. CDR3 length: 14 amino acids. For the CDR3, the DNA is TGCGCCAGCAGCGGGGGGACGGTTACCTACGAGCAGTACTTC. It codes for CASSGGTVTYEQYF.

The chain combines TRBV5-1 with TRBJ2-2, with TRBD2 matching 8 bases. The V and J ends lost 0 bases and 0 bases, in that order; junction bases with no gene match: 7. CDR1 is SGHRS, CDR2 YFSETQ, per germline. The CDR3 contains 18 residues. CDR3 DNA: TGCGCCAGCAGCTTGGGAGTAGCGGGGTCGACGAACACCGGGGAGCTGTTTTTT. It translates to CASSLGVAGSTNTGELFF.

The V call is TRBV14, the J call TRBJ2-7, with 10 nucleotides matching TRBD2. The CDR3 sequence is 16 residues long. Germline V gene lookup returns CDR1 SGHDN and CDR2 FVKESK. Germline trimming cut 3 bases from V and 3 bases from J; bases unmatched to any gene: 8. The CDR3 spells CASSHSPGTSVYEQYF. The DNA of the CDR3 is TGTGCCAGCAGCCATTCCCCCGGGACTAGCGTCTACGAGCAGTACTTC.

The V gene is TRBV6-5, the J gene TRBJ2-7; D unresolved. V was cut by 2 bases and J by 2 bases, with 10 bases left in between. CDR1 MNHEY and CDR2 SVGAGI come from the germline V gene. The CDR3 runs 14 residues. CDR3 DNA sequence: TGTGCCAGCAGTTACGCGTCTGCAACCTACGAGCAGTACTTC. Protein product: CASSYASATYEQYF.

The CDR3 nucleotides read TGTGCCACCTCCGGGGGGACTAGCGGGAGGAACACCGGGGAGCTGTTTTTT. Translating gives CATSGGTSGRNTGELFF. This chain connects TRBV2 to TRBJ2-2, with TRBD2 identical over 14 bases. Germline V gene sequence: CDR1 SNHLY, CDR2 FYNNEI. The CDR3 is made up of 17 amino acids. J gave up 1 base and V 10 bases, and 8 bases lay outside the gene matches. The full variable domain, completed using reference TRBV2 and TRBJ2-2, is EPEVTQTPSHQVTQMGQEVILRCVPISNHLYFYWYRQILGQKVEFLVSFYNNEISEKSEIFDDQFSVERPDGSNFTLKIRSTKLEDSAMYFCATSGGTSGRNTGELFFGEGSRLTVL.

As regards this clone: The identical CDR3 is also encoded by other nucleotide sequences in the sample. The chain combines TRBV19 with TRBJ1-5, with D possibly being TRBD1 (5 bases). CDR3 length: 14 residues. Germline V lookup: CDR1 LNHDA, CDR2 SQIVND (reference sequence). V was cut by 5 bases and J by 2 bases, with 10 bases left in between. CDR3 nucleotide sequence: TGTGCCAGTAGTTGGCAGGGCGGCAATCAGCCCCAGCATTTT. Protein sequence: CASSWQGGNQPQHF.

This sequence joins TRBV5-1 and TRBJ1-1, with TRBD1 identical over 9 bases. This CDR3 spans 15 amino acids. V lost 4 bases to trimming and J lost 6 bases; unmatched junction nucleotides: 10. CDR1 SGHRS and CDR2 YFSETQ come from the germline V gene. Here the CDR3 reads CASSLYTGGAAEAFF. The CDR3 nucleotides read TGCGCCAGCAGCCTGTATACAGGGGGCGCGGCTGAAGCTTTCTTT.

The gene calls are TRBV5-8 and TRBJ2-7, with D possibly being TRBD1 (5 bases). The CDR3 is 16 residues long. The V end lost 0 bases, the J end lost 2 bases, and 15 bases lay between the germline ends. Germline values: CDR1 SGHTS, CDR2 YDEGEE. CDR3 residues: CASSLGSDTPAYEQYF. Written as DNA, the CDR3 is TGTGCCAGCAGCTTGGGATCGGACACCCCCGCCTACGAGCAGTACTTC. Together with reference TRBV5-8 and TRBJ2-7, the CDR3 gives the full variable domain: EAGVTQSPTHLIKTRGQQATLRCSPISGHTSVYWYQQALGLGLQFLLWYDEGEERNRGNFPPRFSGRQFPNYSSELNVNALELEDSALYLCASSLGSDTPAYEQYFGPGTRLTVT.

The V gene is TRBV3-1 (or the pseudogene TRBV3-2), the J gene TRBJ2-1; 8 bases are a match to TRBD1. The CDR3 sequence is 15 residues long. CDR1 is LGHDT, CDR2 YNNKEL, per germline (reference sequence). Losses at the gene ends were 4 bases for V and 7 bases for J; bases not matched to a gene: 9. The CDR3 is CASSLLGQGRNEQFF. The DNA for the CDR3 is TGTGCCAGCAGCCTACTCGGACAGGGTCGAAATGAGCAGTTCTTC.

This chain joins TRBV5-1 and TRBJ2-4; TRBD1 is a possible D gene (5 bases). V was clipped by 6 bases and J by 8 bases, with 18 bases between them. This CDR3 region has 14 residues. CDR1 is SGHRS, CDR2 YFSETQ, per germline. The CDR3 spells CASTPRGRADIQYF. The CDR3 bases are TGCGCCAGCACCCCCCGAGGCAGGGCTGACATTCAGTACTTC.

This chain links TRBV29-1 with TRBJ2-3, with TRBD2 as a possible D gene (6 bases). Trimming took off 6 bases at V and 13 bases at J, with 17 bases between the two ends. Germline V gene data show CDR1 as SQVTM and CDR2 as ANQGSEA. The CDR3 spans 11 residues. The CDR3 sequence is CSVAGTGNKYF. CDR3 coding DNA: TGCAGCGTCGCGGGGACCGGCAATAAGTATTTT.